This entry concerns a single T cell receptor (beta chain). Antigen: not known. Germline CDR1 LGHDT, CDR2 YNNKEL (reference sequence). V lost 6 bases, J lost 1 base, and 3 bases stayed unmatched. The CDR3 loop spans 15 amino acids. Researchers amplified the TCR beta CDR3 regions from RNA transcripts. HTBI primers drove first-round RT-PCR of the TCR CDR3. In TCRdb, the multiplex PCR reads were re-called with MiXCR into one record per CDR3 protein. The sample has approximately 590,000 distinct CDR3 sequences, approximately 14% seen once. Calling Graves' hyperthyroidism stable meant ophthalmopathy did not progress within 18 months. Subjects aged 18 to 65 presented with newly diagnosed hyperthyroidism of less than 2 months' duration. These data originate in a study of T cells in Graves' hyperthyroidism and ophthalmopathy. Study observations and caveats: Progression to ophthalmopathy was predicted a median of approximately seven months early.

The chain recombines TRBV3-1 with TRBJ2-2; TRBD1 matches at 9 bases. Input material: blood. The receptor was isolated from a woman between 25 and 40 years old with Graves' hyperthyroidism. CDR3 coding DNA: TGTGCCAGCAGACGACAGGGGGTGAACACCGGGGAGCTGTTTTTT. This codes for CASRRQGVNTGELFF.